This TCR beta chain was retrieved from a study of CDR3 diversity in severe acne. TCRdb passed the PCR reads through MiXCR, listing each CDR3 protein once. This sample has roughly 93,000 distinct CDR3 sequences, with roughly 49% found just once. There are many counts of this clonotype. This CDR3 region has 13 residues. Germline values: CDR1 SGHRS, CDR2 YFSETQ. Trimming left V 3 bases short and J 11 bases short, with 15 bases between. The specimen sequenced was blood. The clonotype comes from a male donor with severe acne vulgaris. The chain joins TRBV5-1 to TRBJ2-1; possible D gene TRBD2, 5 bases. The CDR3, as DNA: TGCGCCAGCAGCTCAAACTCCCCGGGAAAGCAGTTCTTC. As protein: CASSSNSPGKQFF.